This T cell receptor beta chain was found in a study of cytomegalovirus exposure and HLA in healthy donors (dated by TCRdb to 2016 to 2017). Context from the whole study: In an earlier analysis of about 560 of the donors, approximately 300 Gb of sequence data and 95 million to 130 million unique TCR beta sequences from 150 million to 200 million T cells were reported. In an earlier analysis of about 590 of the donors, high-throughput TCR beta sequencing was used to judge whether each TCR beta V gene segment behaved as functional or pseudogenic. The study aimed to test whether signatures of past pathogen exposure could be identified by cataloging public T cell receptors. The number of donors typed differed by locus, with roughly 620-630 for A, B, C, DRB1 and DQB1, approximately 500 for DQA1, 600 to 610 for DPA1, and 450 to 480 for DPB1. Using immunosequencing, the study profiled T cell repertoires from 500 to 800 subjects and related those repertoires to cytomegalovirus serostatus. Both class I and class II loci were covered by HLA typing, at four-digit resolution. A later genetic analysis used genome-wide SNP genotypes for about 65% of the 666 donors, treating that subset as a discovery cohort. Across approximately 420 genotyped donors of the cohort, an average of approximately 240,000 unique TCR beta nucleotide sequences per donor were sequenced, and 15% to 20% of those sequences were non-productive. All discovery cohort repertoires had been generated using a single sequencing platform. An early release covering over 500 HLA-typed donors comprised about 300 gigabases of sequencing data and approximately 80 million unique TCR sequences. A separate validation cohort of some 130 different subjects was used in addition to the 666-subject first cohort. Roughly 5 DR-DQ haplotypes were handled as single units for association and clustering, since linkage in the cohort was strong. Of the approximately 400 genotyped donors, over 65% fell in the genetic ancestry cluster associated with self-reported Caucasian donors. High-throughput TCR immunosequencing, statistical association of individual TCRs with disease status, and machine learning were combined to predict cytomegalovirus infection status. In a later analysis, previously published TCR beta repertoires from about 670 donors were re-analyzed and high-resolution HLA genotyping was added so that TCR occurrence patterns could be studied. The later analysis used no new phenotypic data to find candidate immune exposures, relying instead on TCR beta sequences and their occurrence across donors. Donor age, sex, ethnicity and CMV serostatus were compiled together with the repertoire data.

The library was generated by the immunoSEQ multiplex PCR assay. For the multiplex PCR, a mixture combining 60 forward primers for TCR Vbeta segments and 13 reverse primers for TCR Jbeta segments was used. The CDR3 region of rearranged TCR beta genes was amplified from genomic DNA by a multiplex PCR assay. The amplified TCR beta libraries were sequenced on the Illumina HiSeq System as 87-base-pair reads. In the source study's methods: A later analysis counted tens of millions of unique TCR beta chains across the 666 repertoires, and around 9.9 million of these chains were shared by at least two donors. To remove PCR and sequencing errors, raw reads were error-corrected and collapsed into unique sequences using a nearest-neighbor algorithm that merged closely related sequences. V, D and J gene segments were assigned by aligning CDR3 sequences to IMGT reference sequences. For a sequence to be retained, a match of at least six nucleotides was required to both a V gene segment and a J gene segment. Rearrangements were classified as productive when the CDR3 lacked stop codons and remained in frame with V and J, and all other rearrangements were classified as non-productive. CDR3 was defined according to IMGT convention as the region running from the second conserved V-encoded cysteine to the conserved J-encoded phenylalanine. The earlier analysis of some 550 of the donors excluded any sequence lacking an unambiguous match to a single V gene segment. An earlier analysis of 587 of the donors classified V segments as functional when productive rearrangements were above 56.7% and as segregating when the standard deviation between donors was above 5%. To diagnose cytomegalovirus status from the catalog of TCR beta chain sequences, a statistical classification framework was built. V and J gene assignment, in a later analysis, came from comparing TCR nucleotide sequences with IMGT/GENE-DB human TR gene sequences. Using the TCRdist pipeline, a later analysis assigned CDR3 sequences along with most-parsimonious VDJ recombination scenarios. A later analysis defined each TCR beta chain by its CDR3 amino acid sequence plus V-gene family, and excluded reads lacking a unique V-gene family. A later analysis removed roughly 590 highly shared, low-generation-probability nucleotide sequences to deal with suspected cross-contamination and a sequencing artifact. In a later analysis, a clonal expansion index was calculated for each public chain from normalized within-repertoire ranks of inferred template counts. A later analysis computed generation probabilities with a VDJ recombination model fitted to out-of-frame rearrangements, and checked the results against IGoR. Hypergeometric tests were used in a later analysis to score TCR-TCR, TCR-HLA and TCR-CMV co-occurrence, with a repertoire-size bias correction applied to the TCR pairs. In a later analysis, false discovery rates were estimated by permuting HLA or CMV assignments 20 times. In a later analysis, co-occurring TCRs were grouped using DBSCAN, with TCRdist sequence similarity added in when clustering inside HLA-allele-positive subsets. For co-occurrence clustering, repertoires with fewer than 30,000 or more than 120,000 public chains were excluded, along with about five repertoires with anomalous nucleotide sharing. Not all clones reach the TCRdb copy of this immuneACCESS table, which keeps in-frame sequences only. Checked studies attribute under half of the gap to unresolved V genes and leave the rest unexplained. That table furnishes V, J and clone size, whereas the DNA furnished D and trimming. This sample has about 110,000 clones in its table, and about four fifths of those were observed once. Around 1.3% of the sample comes from the top ten.

General findings and caveats noted by the study authors: According to a later analysis, TCR association rates differed among HLA loci, with DRB1 alleles showing the most associated TCRs and HLA-C alleles showing the fewest. When HLA alleles, especially DR and DQ, strongly co-occurred, TCR associations were difficult to assign to individual alleles. CMV serostatus was the only immune exposure information available for the cohort. A group of highly shared sequence variants was considered likely to be a technical artifact of the sequencing pipeline. Compared with equally common non-associated chains, HLA-associated TCR beta chains in a later analysis were more clonally expanded and had lower generation probabilities. Linkage disequilibrium might explain the correlated functional status among segregating V segments, but an unknown experimental factor could not be excluded. According to the authors, the approach could potentially be generalized to other disease states and immunological phenotypes. Sequencing depth was assumed to be roughly uniform across donors in the presence/absence analyses, though that assumption may not hold. In a later analysis, around 17,000 TCR beta sequences were associated with specific HLA alleles at a false discovery rate of 0.05. Most CMV-associated TCR beta chains appeared to be HLA-restricted in a later analysis, and the HLA associations seemed to be driven largely by CMV exposure. A later analysis reported that several top co-occurrence clusters appeared linked to parvovirus B19, influenza, CMV and Epstein-Barr virus. Cytomegalovirus status was reported to be diagnosed by the classifier with high specificity and sensitivity in both the original and validation cohorts. The earlier analysis of around 600 of the donors excluded 15 to 20 rarely observed V segments, including chromosome 9 orphons, because counts were too low. An earlier analysis of 587 of the donors showed that most TCR beta V segments appeared in productive rearrangements either about 90% or about 30% of the time, which broadly matched IMGT annotations. HLA typing was unavailable for some donors at each locus, so association tests used only the typed subset. A further reported finding was that TCR beta sequences accurately predicted the HLA-A and HLA-B alleles for most subjects in the first cohort. The 87-base-pair reads could not distinguish some IMGT-functional V segments, including TRBV6-2 and TRBV6-3, so those segments were excluded. A later genetic analysis reported fewer N-insertions in productive TCRs among donors in an Asian-associated ancestry cluster than the roughly 650-donor mean. In vitro tests confirmed that a few of the cytomegalovirus-associated TCR beta chains recognize cytomegalovirus antigens. The cohort was sequenced for TCR beta chains only, and without alpha or paired-chain data the features that could be detected were limited. In the study, approximately 160 TCR beta chains were listed as associated with cytomegalovirus. A later genetic analysis associated a missense DCLRE1C variant with V-gene and J-gene trimming of TCR beta chains, and an independent cohort replicated the association. Across donors, most TCR sequences were observed very rarely, whereas some public TCRs were present in many individuals.

In total, about 650 healthy bone marrow donors made up the cohort. All cohort members were sampled while nominally healthy, although unrecorded immune exposures were likely present. The donor tested CMV seronegative and was one of the 352 seronegative cohort members. Every donor gave a peripheral blood sample, and the peripheral blood mononuclear cells from that sample were used for TCR beta sequencing. The Qiagen DNeasy Blood Extraction Kit was used to extract genomic DNA from the blood cell samples. CDR1 and CDR2 (SGHNT, YYREEE) derive from the germline V gene (reference sequence). From the cysteine through the phenylalanine, the CDR3 covers 13 amino acids. Only the CDR3 region is kept as DNA, spanning 39 bases read in frame from base 1. V is pared back by 2 bases and J by 5 bases, with 10 bases lying between the germline termini. Concerning this clone: There is no known antigen for this receptor. One base away there is no much larger clone; base qualities are not given.

This chain joins TRBV5-4 to TRBJ1-1, and the D gene may be TRBD1, 6 bases matching. Sequencing input: PBMCs. The origin of this receptor is a man aged 30-40 years in good health and CMV-seronegative. DNA sequence: TGTGCCAGCAGCTTAGGGGGGGCTACTGAAGCTTTCTTT. Its product reads: CASSLGGATEAFF.